This is a list of T cell receptor beta chains from one sample in a study of T cell responses to AZD1222 COVID-19 vaccine. This table comes from immunoSEQ multiplex PCR, and its TCRdb copy is limited to in-frame clones, with some not included. The sample includes around 78,000 clones, approximately 91% of them seen just once. Sequences were derived from peripheral blood, sampled on day 0 of MenACWY control vaccination. These receptors came from an adult in good health. Each CDR3 is given with its conserved first and last residue. A D gene is named only where the DNA matches it firmly. Expanded clones get a size class; other rows say once, few or many, or leave the size out.

CDR3 | DNA | V | size | J | D
CASEGDTQYF | TGTGCCAGCGAGGGAGATACGCAGTATTTT | TRBV19 | - | TRBJ2-3 | -
CASSPRETQYF | TGTGCCAGCTCACCACGAGAGACCCAGTACTTC | TRBV18 | - | TRBJ2-5 | -
CASSLSGAVGTEAFF | TGCGCCAGCAGCTTATCGGGGGCGGTGGGTACTGAAGCTTTCTTT | TRBV5-1 | - | TRBJ1-1 | -
CASRPSGGAYNEQFF | TGTGCCAGCAGACCAAGCGGGGGGGCCTACAATGAGCAGTTCTTC | TRBV2 | few | TRBJ2-1 | TRBD2
CASSLERASPYEQYF | TGTGCCAGCAGCTTAGAGCGGGCCTCCCCCTACGAGCAGTACTTC | TRBV7-6 | - | TRBJ2-7 | -
CASSPSGGPYEQYF | TGTGCCAGCAGCCCTTCCGGGGGCCCCTACGAGCAGTACTTC | TRBV11-1 | - | TRBJ2-7 | -
CASRQGLNYGYTF | TGTGCCAGTCGACAGGGGTTAAACTATGGCTACACCTTC | TRBV6-5 | - | TRBJ1-2 | TRBD1
CASSADRPEWAGYTF | TGTGCCAGCAGCGCGGACAGACCTGAATGGGCTGGCTACACCTTC | TRBV5-5 | - | TRBJ1-2 | -
CASSIRTGGNIQYF | TGTGCCAGCAGCATTAGGACAGGGGGGAACATTCAGTACTTC | TRBV7-9 | - | TRBJ2-4 | TRBD1
CASSEGSSYNSPLHF | TGTGCCAGCAGTGAAGGCAGCTCCTATAATTCACCCCTCCACTTT | TRBV6-1 | once | TRBJ1-6 | -
CASSNPDTRWIAFF | TGTGCCAGCAGCAACCCGGACACCCGCTGGATAGCTTTCTTT | TRBV3-1/TRBV3-2 | - | TRBJ1-1 | -
CASSISVNYGYTF | TGTGCCAGTAGTATTAGTGTTAACTATGGCTACACCTTC | TRBV19 | - | TRBJ1-2 | -
CAWSTVGEKLFF | TGTGCCTGGAGCACTGTGGGGGAAAAACTGTTTTTT | TRBV30 | few | TRBJ1-4 | -
CASSLGGPAYGYTF | TGCGCCAGCAGCTTGGGGGGTCCGGCCTATGGCTACACCTTC | TRBV5-1 | - | TRBJ1-2 | -
CASSLDPGPNTEAFF | TGCGCCAGCAGCTTGGACCCGGGACCTAACACTGAAGCTTTCTTT | TRBV5-1 | - | TRBJ1-1 | -
CASSYPSGGKGNTQYF | TGTGCCAGCAGTTACCCTAGCGGGGGGAAAGGAAATACGCAGTATTTT | TRBV6-2/TRBV6-3 | - | TRBJ2-3 | TRBD2
CASSLRGSTSTDTQYF | TGCGCCAGCAGCTTGAGAGGCAGCACTAGCACAGATACGCAGTATTTT | TRBV5-1 | - | TRBJ2-3 | -
CASSVWTAYGYTF | TGTGCCAGCAGCGTATGGACGGCGTATGGCTACACCTTC | TRBV7-2 | - | TRBJ1-2 | -
CASSPWTSADNEQFF | TGTGCCAGCAGCCCTTGGACTAGCGCCGACAATGAGCAGTTCTTC | TRBV7-2 | - | TRBJ2-1 | TRBD2
CASSQSQGEGKNGYTF | TGTGCCAGCAGCCAATCACAGGGGGAGGGAAAAAATGGCTACACCTTC | TRBV4-2 | - | TRBJ1-2 | TRBD1
CASSSDRVKLFF | TGTGCCAGCAGTTCGGACAGGGTAAAACTGTTTTTT | TRBV6-5 | - | TRBJ1-4 | TRBD1
CASSLSPGELFF | TGTGCCAGCAGCTTAAGTCCCGGGGAGCTGTTTTTT | TRBV5-6 | - | TRBJ2-2 | -
CASSLRGLGNTIYF | TGTGCCAGCAGCTTACGGGGCTTGGGAAACACCATATATTTT | TRBV5-4 | - | TRBJ1-3 | -
CASSAWTEYNEQFF | TGTGCCAGTAGTGCCTGGACAGAGTACAATGAGCAGTTCTTC | TRBV19 | - | TRBJ2-1 | -
CASSPGTGDTNSPLHF | TGTGCCAGCAGCCCTGGGACAGGGGATACGAATTCACCCCTCCACTTT | TRBV5-4 | - | TRBJ1-6 | TRBD1
CASSQDLIAGRGSNIQYF | TGTGCCAGCAGCCAAGATCTCATTGCGGGCAGGGGGTCGAACATTCAGTACTTC | TRBV3-1/TRBV3-2 | - | TRBJ2-4 | TRBD1
CATRAGANSTDTQYF | TGTGCCACCAGAGCGGGGGCCAATAGCACAGATACGCAGTATTTT | TRBV24-1 | - | TRBJ2-3 | TRBD2
CASSLVFGVGNSPLHF | TGTGCCAGCAGCTTAGTCTTCGGGGTGGGTAATTCACCCCTCCACTTT | TRBV11-2 | once | TRBJ1-6 | -
CATSRLGGASLNSPLHF | TGTGCCACCAGCAGGTTAGGGGGGGCTAGTTTGAATTCACCCCTCCACTTT | TRBV15 | - | TRBJ1-6 | -
CASTSRVAGAREQFF | TGTGCCAGTACTTCGAGGGTAGCGGGGGCGAGGGAGCAGTTCTTC | TRBV19 | - | TRBJ2-1 | TRBD2